This T cell receptor (beta chain) was captured by sequencing in a study of blood T cell repertoires in COVID-19. V lost 5 bases to trimming and J lost 5 bases; unmatched junction nucleotides: 10. CDR1 and CDR2 (germline): SQVTM, ANQGSEA. The CDR3 runs to 15 residues. How the authors handled the data: Scientists estimated how many nucleated cells there were by amplifying reference gene primers. Assay: immunoSEQ multiplex PCR; the TCRdb copy retains only in-frame clones and omits some. Clone size and V and J calls were adopted from that table, with D and trimming inferred from the DNA. The sample shows approximately 380,000 clones, about 89% of them seen only once. Shortly before study entry, within 2 weeks, exposed participants had met a COVID-19 case.

The chain uses TRBV29-1 and TRBJ2-1; 9 positions agree with TRBD1. Specimen: PBMCs or T cells enriched from blood (not recorded which). The TCR comes from a woman aged 40 to 50 who had been exposed to COVID-19. CDR3 nucleotides: TGCAGCGTTAACTCCCCGGACAGGGGCGACAATGAGCAGTTCTTC. This gives the protein CSVNSPDRGDNEQFF.